These T cell receptor beta chains were read from a single sample in a study of shared clonotypes between healthy human individuals. Using immunoSEQ multiplex PCR, the repertoire was profiled, and TCRdb retains in-frame clones only, with some absent. The data hold roughly 680,000 clones, with roughly two thirds observed a single time. Sequencing was performed on memory CD4+ T cells sorted from blood. The receptors originated from a woman younger than 45 in good health. Both conserved end residues are part of each CDR3. Each record gives: D gene, clone size, V gene, J gene, CDR3 protein, CDR3 DNA. A D gene is named only where the DNA matches it firmly. Rows give clone size only sometimes, using once, few, many, or a class for an expanded clone.

>-|-|TRBV9|TRBJ2-5
CASSVGPSGGEETQYF
TGTGCCAGCAGCGTGGGGCCATCGGGGGGCGAAGAGACCCAGTACTTC
>TRBD2|-|TRBV7-3|TRBJ2-1
CASSPSGGSFYNEQFF
TGTGCCAGCAGCCCCAGTGGCGGGAGTTTTTACAATGAGCAGTTCTTC
>-|-|TRBV27|TRBJ1-1
CATRSVRGMYTEAFF
TGTGCCACCAGATCGGTGCGGGGTATGTACACTGAAGCTTTCTTT
>-|many|TRBV5-4|TRBJ1-2
CASSLYSVRNYGYTF
TGTGCCAGCAGCTTGTATAGCGTCAGAAACTATGGCTACACCTTC
>-|-|TRBV5-1|TRBJ2-3
CASSLFNRGGTDTQYF
TGCGCCAGCAGCTTGTTTAACAGGGGAGGGACAGATACGCAGTATTTT
>TRBD2|-|TRBV6-5|TRBJ2-7
CASKGLAGDEQYF
TGTGCCAGCAAGGGACTAGCGGGGGACGAGCAGTACTTC
>-|few|TRBV5-5|TRBJ1-1
CASSLGLPELNTEAFF
TGTGCCAGCAGCTTGGGACTGCCGGAGTTGAACACTGAAGCTTTCTTT
>TRBD2|-|TRBV10-3|TRBJ2-2
CAISDRLAGDHAGELFF
TGTGCCATCAGTGATAGACTAGCGGGAGATCATGCCGGGGAGCTGTTTTTT
>TRBD1|few|TRBV11-2|TRBJ1-1
CASSQSGGVLITEAFF
TGTGCCAGCAGCCAATCAGGGGGAGTACTGATCACTGAAGCTTTCTTT
>-|-|TRBV7-3|TRBJ2-1
CASSLWAYNEQFF
TGTGCCAGCAGCCTTTGGGCGTACAATGAGCAGTTCTTC
>-|-|TRBV19|TRBJ1-1
CASSIAGQMGENTEAFF
TGTGCCAGTAGTATAGCAGGCCAAATGGGAGAGAACACTGAAGCTTTCTTT
>-|-|TRBV14|TRBJ1-1
CASSQITTEAFF
TGTGCCAGCAGCCAAATTACTACGGAAGCTTTCTTT
>-|-|TRBV11-2|TRBJ2-1
CASRALLDSSSYNEQFF
TGTGCCAGCAGGGCCCTCCTGGACTCCTCATCCTACAATGAGCAGTTCTTC
>-|few|TRBV6-5|TRBJ2-7
CASSYSGRGYEQYF
TGTGCCAGCAGTTACTCAGGACGGGGATACGAGCAGTACTTC
>-|-|TRBV2|TRBJ2-1
CASRVRVGRNEQFF
TGTGCCAGCAGGGTCAGGGTAGGTCGCAATGAGCAGTTCTTC
>TRBD1|-|TRBV11-2|TRBJ2-1
CASSSLRGSYNEQFF
TGTGCCAGCAGCTCCCTCAGGGGGTCCTACAATGAGCAGTTCTTC
>-|-|TRBV28|TRBJ2-1
CASSSTSREQFF
TGTGCCAGCAGTAGTACGTCCCGGGAGCAGTTCTTC
>TRBD1|-|TRBV6-6|TRBJ1-2
CASSTGQGNYGYTF
TGTGCCAGCAGTACTGGACAGGGGAACTATGGCTACACCTTC
>-|-|TRBV11-2|TRBJ1-2
CASSLDLTARGYTF
TGTGCCAGCAGCTTAGATCTAACAGCTAGAGGCTACACCTTC
>-|-|TRBV6-4|TRBJ2-3
CASSGAGGTDTQYF
TGTGCCAGCAGTGGGGCCGGAGGCACAGATACGCAGTATTTT
>TRBD2|-|TRBV30|TRBJ2-1
CAWSVNSGGRYEQFF
TGTGCCTGGAGTGTAAATTCCGGCGGGAGGTATGAGCAGTTCTTC
>-|-|TRBV4-2|TRBJ1-1
CASSQTQALEAFF
TGTGCCAGCAGCCAAACTCAGGCGCTCGAAGCTTTCTTT
>-|-|TRBV10-3|TRBJ2-3
CAISERRDSLSYTDTQYF
TGTGCCATCAGCGAGCGCCGGGACTCATTATCCTACACAGATACGCAGTATTTT
>-|-|TRBV2|TRBJ2-2
CASSEGPWLNTGELFF
TGTGCCAGCAGTGAAGGTCCCTGGCTGAACACCGGGGAGCTGTTTTTT
>-|-|TRBV9|TRBJ2-2
CASSVAVGNTGELFF
TGTGCCAGCAGCGTAGCAGTAGGGAACACCGGGGAGCTGTTTTTT
>-|-|TRBV4-2|TRBJ2-2
CASSQYAGNTGELFF
TGTGCCAGCAGCCAATACGCGGGGAACACCGGGGAGCTGTTTTTT
>-|-|TRBV19|TRBJ2-1
CASRGAGISYNEQFF
TGTGCCAGTAGGGGAGCGGGCATCTCCTACAATGAGCAGTTCTTC
>-|-|TRBV30|TRBJ2-7
CAGGTGTLPYEQYF
TGTGCCGGGGGAACCGGGACTTTACCCTACGAGCAGTACTTC
>TRBD1|-|TRBV19|TRBJ1-1
CASRDRVNTEAFF
TGTGCCAGCCGGGACAGGGTGAACACTGAAGCTTTCTTT
>-|-|TRBV2|TRBJ2-6
CASGGANVLTF
TGTGCCAGCGGAGGGGCCAACGTCCTGACTTTC
>TRBD2|few|TRBV30|TRBJ2-1
CAWRASGRRNEQFF
TGTGCCTGGCGCGCTAGCGGGAGGCGGAATGAGCAGTTCTTC
>-|-|TRBV28|TRBJ1-1
CASSIVSGRSEAFF
TGTGCCAGCAGTATAGTCTCAGGGCGATCAGAAGCTTTCTTT
>-|medium-sized|TRBV5-1|TRBJ1-1
CASSLGQSVGTEAFF
TGCGCCAGCAGCTTGGGACAGTCGGTTGGCACTGAAGCTTTCTTT
>-|-|TRBV18|TRBJ2-1
CASSPPYGDNEQFF
TGTGCCAGCTCACCACCGTACGGGGACAATGAGCAGTTCTTC
>-|-|TRBV7-3|TRBJ2-1
CASSLRLVGEQFF
TGTGCCAGCAGCCTTAGACTAGTGGGTGAGCAGTTCTTC
>-|once|TRBV18|TRBJ1-1
CASSPPYSKTEAFF
TGTGCCAGCTCACCACCGTACAGCAAAACTGAAGCTTTCTTT
>TRBD1|-|TRBV28|TRBJ2-3
CASAQGTSTDTQYF
TGTGCCAGCGCACAGGGGACAAGCACAGATACGCAGTATTTT
>-|few|TRBV14|TRBJ1-4
CASSQGDRTTNEKLFF
TGTGCCAGCAGCCAGGGGGACCGAACAACTAATGAAAAACTGTTTTTT
>TRBD2|-|TRBV7-2|TRBJ2-7
CASSPQSGTPTYEQYF
TGTGCCAGCAGCCCTCAAAGCGGGACTCCGACCTACGAGCAGTACTTC
>-|-|TRBV28|TRBJ2-4
CASSLYLVGHIQYF
TGTGCCAGCAGTTTATACTTAGTTGGGCACATTCAGTACTTC
>TRBD1|few|TRBV10-1|TRBJ1-5
CASSGTGNQPQHF
TGCGCCAGCAGTGGGACAGGGAATCAGCCCCAGCATTTT
>-|-|TRBV30|TRBJ1-3
CAWGRRSGNTIYF
TGTGCCTGGGGGAGGCGGTCTGGAAACACCATATATTTT
>-|-|TRBV15|TRBJ1-2
CATSRAPGAQENYGYTF
TGTGCCACCAGCAGAGCACCGGGGGCGCAGGAAAACTATGGCTACACCTTC
>-|-|TRBV7-6|TRBJ1-1
CASSLIAFF
TGTGCCAGCAGCCTAATAGCTTTCTTT
>TRBD1|few|TRBV5-1|TRBJ1-4
CASSLGDRDSEKLFF
TGCGCCAGCAGCTTGGGTGACAGGGATTCTGAAAAACTGTTTTTT
>TRBD1|-|TRBV10-3|TRBJ1-1
CAISGTGKDTEAFF
TGTGCCATCAGTGGGACAGGGAAGGACACTGAAGCTTTCTTT
>-|once|TRBV15|TRBJ2-6
CATSASLASGANVLTF
TGTGCCACCAGCGCATCACTAGCCTCTGGGGCCAACGTCCTGACTTTC
>TRBD2|-|TRBV18|TRBJ2-6
CASSPQGTSSGANVLTF
TGTGCCAGCTCACCACAGGGGACTAGCTCTGGGGCCAACGTCCTGACTTTC
>-|few|TRBV28|TRBJ1-1
CASIKLPLTEAFF
TGTGCCAGCATCAAGCTCCCTTTGACTGAAGCTTTCTTT
>TRBD2|once|TRBV14|TRBJ2-7
CASSLGTSLWEQYF
TGTGCCAGCAGCCTCGGGACTAGTCTTTGGGAGCAGTACTTC
>TRBD2|once|TRBV29-1|TRBJ2-1
CSVEGLASRYNEQFF
TGCAGCGTTGAAGGACTAGCTTCCCGCTACAATGAGCAGTTCTTC
>-|many|TRBV27|TRBJ1-5
CASSRVGNQPQHF
TGTGCCAGCAGTCGAGTTGGCAATCAGCCCCAGCATTTT